The 32 T cell receptor beta chains below all came from one sample that was sequenced in a study of blood T cell repertoires in COVID-19. Method: immunoSEQ multiplex PCR; TCRdb's copy keeps in-frame clones and lacks some. The repertoire holds approximately 96,000 clones, with about 96% as singletons. What was sequenced was peripheral blood. These receptors were obtained from a human donor with active COVID-19. The donor label of this sample is uncertain.

The chain carries TRBV6-4 and TRBJ1-1; no reliable D call. This CDR3 comprises 17 residues. V was clipped by 6 bases and J by 0 bases, with 20 bases between them. Looked up from germline, CDR1 is MRHNA and CDR2 is SNTAGT. CDR3 sequence: CASRVWRAAKMNTEAFF. In DNA, the CDR3 is TGTGCCAGCAGGGTGTGGAGGGCCGCCAAGATGAACACTGAAGCTTTCTTT.

This clone has only one observation. This chain uses TRBV4-1 with TRBJ1-4, with TRBD1 identical over 8 bases. Looked up from germline, CDR1 is MGHRA and CDR2 is YSYEKL. The CDR3 runs 15 residues. V lost 3 bases and J lost 3; bases outside the gene matches: 3. The CDR3 coding sequence is TGCGCCAGCAGCCACCGACAGGGGCCTAATGAAAAACTGTTTTTT. Its protein product is CASSHRQGPNEKLFF.

The chain joins TRBV7-2 to TRBJ2-1; TRBD2 aligns across 7 bases. J was trimmed by 9 bases and V by 5 bases; bases with no gene match: 7. Germline-derived CDR1 and CDR2 are SGHTA and FQGNSA. The CDR3 is 13 amino acids. The CDR3 is CASSGLEILEQFF. DNA of the CDR3: TGTGCCAGCAGCGGACTAGAGATACTTGAGCAGTTCTTC.

A note on this clone: The same CDR3 arises from other DNA sequences in this sample as well. V usage is TRBV9 and J usage is TRBJ2-3; possible D gene TRBD1, 6 bases. V gave up 0 bases and J gave up 3 bases, with 8 bases separating them. The germline V gene has CDR1 SGDLS and CDR2 YYNGEE. This CDR3 is 14 amino acids long. The CDR3 protein is CASSVGQGTDTQYF. The CDR3 DNA reads as TGTGCCAGCAGCGTAGGGCAGGGGACAGATACGCAGTATTTT.

The chain is built from TRBV5-1 and TRBJ2-7; D may be TRBD1 (6 bases). Germline V gives CDR1 SGHRS, CDR2 YFSETQ. The CDR3 is 14 residues long. Deletions cut 0 bases from V and 5 bases from J, with 12 bases between. The chain's CDR3 is CASSLAYRADEQYF. CDR3 coding DNA: TGCGCCAGCAGCTTGGCCTACAGGGCGGACGAGCAGTACTTC.

The V and J genes are TRBV7-6 and TRBJ1-4; D is ambiguous. Trimming took off 5 bases at V and 8 bases at J, with 21 bases between the two ends. Germline CDR1 is SGHVS and CDR2 is FNYEAQ. CDR3 length equals 16 residues. The CDR3 bases are TGTGCCAGCAGCCCCTTAGCAGGATCGGGAGGGGAAAAACTGTTTTTT. It translates to CASSPLAGSGGEKLFF.

This clone was seen a single time. J is TRBJ2-7 and V is TRBV11-2; D is perhaps TRBD2 (6 bases). The CDR3 spans 14 residues. Germline loops: CDR1 SGHAT, CDR2 FQNNGV. V lost 9 bases to trimming and J lost 0 bases, with 15 bases between them. CDR3 residues: CASKRVLSSYEQYF. In DNA form, the CDR3 reads TGTGCCAGTAAGCGGGTCCTAAGCTCCTACGAGCAGTACTTC.

V is TRBV10-1 and J is TRBJ2-1; D unresolved. The CDR3 sequence is 14 residues long. The V gene's germline CDR1 is WNHNN and CDR2 SYGVQD (reference sequence). V was pared by 2 bases and J by 6 bases, with 11 bases between. Here the CDR3 DNA reads TGCGCCAGCAGTGAGGATGGCTCCCGCAATGAGCAGTTCTTC. Its protein is CASSEDGSRNEQFF.

The V call is TRBV5-1, the J call TRBJ2-5, with 7 bases fitting TRBD1. Losses at the gene ends were 3 bases for V and 3 bases for J; bases not matched to a gene: 5. This CDR3 contains 14 residues. Germline values: CDR1 SGHRS, CDR2 YFSETQ. CDR3 amino acids: CASSSSTGKETQYF. CDR3 DNA: TGCGCCAGCAGCTCATCGACAGGGAAAGAGACCCAGTACTTC.

The chain links TRBV6-5 to TRBJ1-6; D might be TRBD1 (5 bases). The V and J ends lost 8 bases and 7 bases respectively, with 18 bases between them. The CDR3 length is 15 residues. Germline CDR1 reads MNHEY; CDR2 reads SVGAGI. The chain's CDR3 is CASGRGELRNSPLHF. The CDR3 nucleotides are TGTGCCAGCGGGCGGGGGGAATTGAGAAATTCACCCCTCCACTTT.

This rearrangement joins TRBV20-1 to TRBJ2-1; TRBD2 might be the D (5 bases). V shed 3 bases and J shed 8 bases, with 11 bases lying between them. CDR3 length equals 12 residues. CDR1 and CDR2 from the germline V gene are DFQATT and SNEGSKA (reference sequence). For the CDR3, the DNA is TGCAGTGCTAGTCCTAGAGCGGATGAGCAGTTCTTC. It translates to CSASPRADEQFF.

The chain has TRBV12-5 and TRBJ2-3, with a weak D call TRBD2 (6 bases). This CDR3 is built from 14 residues. Trimming took off 3 bases at V and 4 bases at J, with 11 bases between the two ends. Germline CDR1 LGHNT, CDR2 FRNRAP. This CDR3 is CASGLGTGADTQYF. CDR3 coding DNA: TGTGCTAGTGGTTTAGGAACGGGGGCAGATACGCAGTATTTT.

The chain links TRBV11-3 to TRBJ2-4; no clear D. Germline values: CDR1 SGHNT, CDR2 YENEEA. Trimming removed 2 bases from V and 0 bases from J, with 11 bases in between. The CDR3 covers 16 residues. DNA for the CDR3: TGTGCCAGCAGCTTATCAACAGAACTAGCCAAAAACATTCAGTACTTC. Protein: CASSLSTELAKNIQYF.

The chain employs TRBV11-2 and TRBJ1-5, with 7 bases fitting TRBD1. V shed 0 bases and J 6 bases; nucleotides not matched to a gene: 5. CDR1 is SGHAT and CDR2 is FQNNGV in the germline V gene. The CDR3 is 15 residues long. CDR3 in DNA: TGTGCCAGCAGCTTAGACGGACAGGTCTCTCAGCCCCAGCATTTT. This gives the protein CASSLDGQVSQPQHF.

This CDR3 reads CASSIGDRALYEQYF. Here the CDR3 DNA reads TGTGCCAGTAGTATTGGGGACAGGGCCTTATACGAGCAGTACTTC. The chain carries TRBV19 and TRBJ2-7; 9 nucleotides line up with TRBD1. CDR3 length: 15 amino acids. With 3 bases clipped from V and 4 bases from J, the junction kept 7 bases outside the gene matches. Germline V gives CDR1 LNHDA, CDR2 SQIVND (reference sequence).

The gene calls are TRBV14 and TRBJ1-2; 7 nucleotides match TRBD1. V was clipped by 3 bases and J by 1 base; unmatched bases: 5. The CDR3 runs 15 residues. Germline lookup yields CDR1 SGHDN and CDR2 FVKESK. CDR3 residues: CASSQGTAFNYGYTF. The CDR3, as DNA: TGTGCCAGCAGCCAGGGGACAGCATTTAACTATGGCTACACCTTC.

V gene TRBV12-3 or TRBV12-4 combines with J gene TRBJ2-1; 7 nucleotides agree with TRBD1. Trimming at V came to 5 bases and at J to 10 bases, leaving 5 bases not matched to a gene. This CDR3 is 12 amino acids long. CDR3 loop: CASSPGGKEQFF. CDR3 nucleotides: TGTGCCAGCAGTCCAGGGGGTAAGGAGCAGTTCTTC.

J is TRBJ2-5 and V is TRBV5-4, with TRBD2 matching 8 bases. This CDR3 comprises 15 residues. The V and J ends lost 4 bases and 4 bases, in that order; junction bases with no gene match: 9. Germline-derived CDR1 and CDR2 are SGHNT and YYREEE (reference sequence). The CDR3 loop reads CASSRGGSEVETQYF. CDR3 DNA sequence: TGTGCCAGCAGCCGCGGGGGGTCGGAGGTAGAGACCCAGTACTTC.

The rearrangement joins TRBV6-4 to TRBJ2-3, with 13 bases fitting TRBD2. Germline V gene lookup returns CDR1 MRHNA and CDR2 SNTAGT. J gave up 3 bases and V 4 bases, and 4 bases lay outside the gene matches. CDR3 length: 16 residues. The CDR3 here is CASSGLAGGGTDTQYF. The DNA for the CDR3 is TGTGCCAGCAGTGGACTAGCGGGAGGTGGTACAGATACGCAGTATTTT.

The chain uses TRBV7-9 and TRBJ2-7, with 11 bases matching TRBD1. CDR1 is SEHNR and CDR2 is FQNEAQ in the germline V gene (reference sequence). J was trimmed by 0 bases and V by 10 bases; bases with no gene match: 11. The CDR3 contains 16 residues. DNA for the CDR3: TGTGCCACCCGGGGGACAGGGGGTAGTAGCTCCTACGAGCAGTACTTC. It translates to CATRGTGGSSSYEQYF.

The chain joins TRBV5-8 to TRBJ2-3, with TRBD1 matching over 11 bases. There are 16 residues in the CDR3. In germline, CDR1 is SGHTS, CDR2 YDEGEE. J gave up 0 bases and V 4 bases, and 4 bases lay outside the gene matches. The CDR3 is CASSRDRGISTDTQYF. In DNA form, the CDR3 reads TGTGCCAGCAGCCGGGACAGGGGGATTAGCACAGATACGCAGTATTTT.

The V and J genes are TRBV28 and TRBJ1-5, with 8 nucleotides matching TRBD1. Germline assignment: CDR1 MDHEN and CDR2 SYDVKM. The CDR3 loop spans 13 amino acids. J was trimmed by 6 bases and V by 8 bases; bases with no gene match: 6. DNA of the CDR3: TGTGCCAGCCGACAGGGGATAGGTCAGCCCCAGCATTTT. The encoded protein is CASRQGIGQPQHF.

This clone is a singleton in its sample. This chain uses TRBV27 with TRBJ2-2, with 8 bases identical to TRBD1. The CDR3 has 15 residues. The germline CDR1 and CDR2 sequences are MNHEY and SMNVEV (reference sequence). The V and J ends lost 5 bases and 0 bases, in that order; junction bases with no gene match: 2. The CDR3 here is CASSTRGPNTGELFF. Here the CDR3 DNA reads TGTGCCAGCAGTACCAGGGGGCCGAACACCGGGGAGCTGTTTTTT.

In this sample, this clone turned up once. V gene TRBV28 combines with J gene TRBJ1-2; D may be TRBD1 (5 bases). Per the germline V gene, CDR1 is MDHEN and CDR2 is SYDVKM. The CDR3 is made up of 12 amino acids. DNA for the CDR3: TGTGCAACTAATAGGGGTTACTATGGCTACACCTTC. It encodes CATNRGYYGYTF.

This clone is a singleton in its sample. The rearrangement joins TRBV18 to TRBJ1-5, with 7 bases fitting TRBD1. Germline CDR1 and CDR2: KGHSH and LQKENI. V dropped 10 bases and J dropped 5; count of bases not matched to a gene: 14. CDR3 size: 15 residues. The CDR3: CANIEGAGRDQPQHF. The CDR3 DNA follows: TGTGCCAACATCGAGGGGGCTGGGCGGGATCAGCCCCAGCATTTT.

This clone turned up a few times. V and J are TRBV5-1 and TRBJ1-4; a possible D gene is TRBD1 (6 bases). Germline CDR1 is SGHRS and CDR2 is YFSETQ. This CDR3 spans 16 amino acids. V gave up 0 bases and J gave up 5 bases, with 14 bases separating them. The CDR3 sequence: CASSLAGGRGNEKLFF. In DNA form, the CDR3 reads TGCGCCAGCAGCTTGGCCGGGGGGCGGGGGAATGAAAAACTGTTTTTT.

The CDR3 nucleotides read TGTGCCAGCAGCGAGACTAGCGGGAGGATCGCGATCTACGAGCAGTACTTC. It is translated as CASSETSGRIAIYEQYF. The chain is built from TRBV9 and TRBJ2-7; 13 nucleotides align to TRBD2. V shed 3 bases, J shed 3 bases, and the junction held 9 bases outside the gene matches. Germline V lookup: CDR1 SGDLS, CDR2 YYNGEE. This CDR3 contains 17 residues.

V is TRBV27 and J is TRBJ1-6; D uncertain. This CDR3 contains 13 residues. Germline-derived CDR1 and CDR2 are MNHEY and SMNVEV (reference sequence). V shed 8 bases and J shed 3 bases, with 8 bases lying between them. CDR3 sequence (DNA): TGTGCCAGCGCGGAGTACTATAATTCACCCCTCCACTTT. Translated, it gives CASAEYYNSPLHF.

The CDR3 bases are TGCAGCGTTGAAACTCCCTCAGGGCCAAACCGGGACGAGCAGTACTTC. Translated: CSVETPSGPNRDEQYF. This chain joins TRBV29-1 and TRBJ2-7, with D maybe TRBD1 (5 bases). Germline-derived CDR1 and CDR2 are SQVTM and ANQGSEA. Trimming cost V 2 bases and J 5 bases, with 22 bases left between them. This CDR3 is 16 amino acids long.

The rearrangement links TRBV7-8 to TRBJ2-7; TRBD1 aligns across 7 bases. Losses at the gene ends were 5 bases for V and 0 bases for J; bases not matched to a gene: 7. This CDR3 region has 15 residues. Looked up from germline, CDR1 is SGHVS and CDR2 is FQNEAQ. The CDR3 loop reads CASSPRTGLSYEQYF. In DNA form, the CDR3 reads TGTGCCAGCAGCCCCCGGACAGGACTCTCCTACGAGCAGTACTTC. The full variable domain, its missing parts supplied by reference TRBV7-8 and TRBJ2-7, is GAGVSQSPRYKVAKRGQDVALRCDPISGHVSLFWYQQALGQGPEFLTYFQNEAQLDKSGLPSDRFFAERPEGSVSTLKIQRTQQEDSAVYLCASSPRTGLSYEQYFGPGTRLTVT.

The rearrangement links TRBV28 to TRBJ2-3; possibly TRBD2 for D (6 bases). Trimming left V 10 bases short and J 0 bases short, with 14 bases between. Germline V gene lookup returns CDR1 MDHEN and CDR2 SYDVKM. This CDR3 has 14 amino acids. CDR3 residues: CATSGYPSTDTQYF. In DNA form, the CDR3 reads TGTGCCACAAGCGGGTACCCTAGCACAGATACGCAGTATTTT.

The chain combines TRBV28 with TRBJ1-3; possible D gene TRBD1, 6 bases. This CDR3 is built from 18 residues. The ends were cut back, 2 bases at V and 0 bases at J, with 17 bases in the middle. Germline assignment: CDR1 MDHEN and CDR2 SYDVKM. In DNA, the CDR3 is TGTGCCAGCAGTTTAGCGGGGTTAGGGGGGGACTCTGGAAACACCATATATTTT. The encoded protein is CASSLAGLGGDSGNTIYF.